The text below deals with one T cell receptor beta chain. Clones were sequenced by immunoSEQ multiplex PCR, and TCRdb holds only the in-frame ones, with some missing. The sample includes roughly 250,000 clones, approximately 86% of them seen just once. The data were taken from a study of blood T cell repertoires in COVID-19. The CDR3 has 13 amino acids. The V end was cut by 7 bases, the J end by 2 bases, with 12 bases between. Per the germline V gene, CDR1 is SNHLY and CDR2 is FYNNEI. V is TRBV2 and J is TRBJ2-7, with a possible D match to TRBD2 (6 bases). This TCR was recovered from a human donor with COVID-19, enrolled during active disease. The donor label of this sample is uncertain. Sequencing was performed on peripheral blood. DNA for the CDR3: TGTGCCAGCACGGAGGCGGGACCCTACGAGCAGTACTTC. As protein: CASTEAGPYEQYF.